This TCR beta chain was recovered during a study of liver allograft versus peripheral blood T cells. Study context: Hepatic allograft T cell receptor repertoires were evaluated relative to those present in recipients' peripheral blood. Study-level findings and limits: Reports indicated that T cell receptor repertoires inside liver allografts differed from those in peripheral blood.

TCRdb ran MiXCR on the reads and lists one entry per CDR3 protein. The sample contains approximately 7,600 distinct CDR3 sequences, 17% of which appear only once. Of note for this clonotype: What it binds is unknown.

J gave up 4 bases and V 0 bases, and 5 bases lay outside the gene matches. The CDR3 is 15 residues long. CDR1 and CDR2 (germline): SNHLY, FYNNEI. The chain couples TRBV2 to TRBJ1-2; 7 nucleotides align to TRBD1. The clonotype was recovered from a human patient who had a liver transplant. Some of these T cells may belong to the graft donor. The CDR3 sequence: CASSEALGQVYGYTF. CDR3 coding DNA: TGTGCCAGCAGTGAAGCGCTTGGACAGGTCTATGGCTACACCTTC. The variable domain in full, completed from reference TRBV2 and TRBJ1-2, reads EPEVTQTPSHQVTQMGQEVILRCVPISNHLYFYWYRQILGQKVEFLVSFYNNEISEKSEIFDDQFSVERPDGSNFTLKIRSTKLEDSAMYFCASSEALGQVYGYTFGSGTRLTVV.